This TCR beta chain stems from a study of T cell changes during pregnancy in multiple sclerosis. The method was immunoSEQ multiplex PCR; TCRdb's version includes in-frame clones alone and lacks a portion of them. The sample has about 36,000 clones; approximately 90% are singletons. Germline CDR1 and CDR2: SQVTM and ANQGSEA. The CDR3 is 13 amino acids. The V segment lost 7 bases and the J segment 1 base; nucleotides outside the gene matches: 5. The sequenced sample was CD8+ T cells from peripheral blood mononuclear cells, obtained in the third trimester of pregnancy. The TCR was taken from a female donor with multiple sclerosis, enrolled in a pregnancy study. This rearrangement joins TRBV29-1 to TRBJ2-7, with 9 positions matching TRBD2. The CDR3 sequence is CSARTSDSYEQYF. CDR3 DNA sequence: TGCAGCGCCCGGACTAGCGATTCCTACGAGCAGTACTTC.